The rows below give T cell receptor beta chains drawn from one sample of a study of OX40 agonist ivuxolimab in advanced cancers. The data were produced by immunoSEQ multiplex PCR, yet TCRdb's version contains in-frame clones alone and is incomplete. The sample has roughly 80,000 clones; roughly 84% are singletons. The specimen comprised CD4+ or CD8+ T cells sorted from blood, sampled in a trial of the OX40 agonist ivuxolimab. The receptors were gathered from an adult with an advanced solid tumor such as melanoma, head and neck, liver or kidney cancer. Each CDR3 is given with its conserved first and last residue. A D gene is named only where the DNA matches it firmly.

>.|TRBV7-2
CASSRRTANEQYF
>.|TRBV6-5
CASSPAGVLETQYF
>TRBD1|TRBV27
CASSLNPTGTYYGYTF
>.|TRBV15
CATSRGGYSNQPQHF
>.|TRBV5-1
CASSLGDRVEAFF
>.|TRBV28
CASMLAASSYNEQFF
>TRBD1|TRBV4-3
CASSQEYRGTYEQYF
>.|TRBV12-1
CASSQSKGHYGYTF
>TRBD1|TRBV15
CATSRTQGTSYGYTF
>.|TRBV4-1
CASSQDLAGAQNTGELFF
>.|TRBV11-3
CASSHGTPSYEQYF
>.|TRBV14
CASSPLGLINEKLFF
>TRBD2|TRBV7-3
CASTLREGDTQYF
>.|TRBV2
CASSAIYEQYF
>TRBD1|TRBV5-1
CASSTSGGSNEKLFF
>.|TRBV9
CASSVGGSGEPYTF
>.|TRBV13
CATGWRASYNEQFF
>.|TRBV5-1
CASSLAGAGNTEAFF
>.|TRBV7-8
CASSLRGNQPQHF
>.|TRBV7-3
CASSSVNTGELFF
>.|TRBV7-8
CASSLGTANEKLFF
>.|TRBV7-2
CASSLGRGGTDTQYF
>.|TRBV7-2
CASSQDVTSEQYF
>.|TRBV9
CASSFIDDTEAFF
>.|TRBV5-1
CASSLGYQTTEAFF
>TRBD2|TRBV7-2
CASSQRTSGGSRWYF
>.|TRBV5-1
CASSSQGVNEQFF
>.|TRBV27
CASSLKITGGAYPAYEQYF
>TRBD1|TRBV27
CASSVDRATQYF
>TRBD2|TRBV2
CASSRLAPDTQYF
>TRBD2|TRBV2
CASSTSGGSNEQFF
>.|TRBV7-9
CASSLGSQDRYGYTF
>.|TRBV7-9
CASSLARGPNLNTEAFF
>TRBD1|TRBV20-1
CSADRVGGYTF
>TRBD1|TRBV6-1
CASNAGQGRIYEQYF
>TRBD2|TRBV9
CASSVDPGGIREQYF
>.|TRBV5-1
CASSLEQGSGELFF
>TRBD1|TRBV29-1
CSVVMPSGQKYGYTF
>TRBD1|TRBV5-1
CASSLAQGAHYGYTF
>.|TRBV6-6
CASRGGSRAYGYTF
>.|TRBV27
CASSFMGQNYGYTF
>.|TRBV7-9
CASSASRDSNTEAFF
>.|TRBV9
CASSVGQAHGELFF
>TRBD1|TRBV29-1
CSGGQADSEQYF